A selection of T cell receptor beta chains follows, all from one sample in a study of cytomegalovirus exposure and HLA in healthy donors. This table comes from immunoSEQ multiplex PCR, and its TCRdb copy is limited to in-frame clones, with some not included. This table has fewer than 200,000 clones, 75% to 90% appearing once. Sequencing used PBMCs. The receptors here all came from a young man in good health and CMV-seronegative. The CDR3 runs from the conserved cysteine through the conserved F or W. The order of the fields is CDR3 length, D gene, J gene, V gene, clone size, CDR3 protein, CDR3 DNA. The D gene is left open where the match is weak. Where a row states a size, it is once, few, many or the class of an expanded clone; other rows omit it.

length: 13
D: -
J: TRBJ1-2
V: TRBV18
size: -
CDR3: CASSPSGSYGYTF
DNA: TGTGCCAGCTCACCATCGGGGAGCTATGGCTACACCTTC

length: 15
D: -
J: TRBJ1-1
V: TRBV30
size: -
CDR3: CAWSFPRRGNTEAFF
DNA: TGTGCCTGGAGTTTTCCTAGGAGGGGGAACACTGAAGCTTTCTTT

length: 14
D: TRBD1
J: TRBJ1-1
V: TRBV25-1
size: -
CDR3: CASRDRGNHPEAFF
DNA: TGTGCCAGCAGAGACAGGGGGAATCATCCTGAAGCTTTCTTT

length: 13
D: TRBD1
J: TRBJ1-5
V: TRBV29-1
size: -
CDR3: CSVSGGSNQPQHF
DNA: TGCAGCGTTTCAGGGGGCAGCAATCAGCCCCAGCATTTT

length: 12
D: -
J: TRBJ1-2
V: TRBV7-9
size: few
CDR3: CASSLFIEGYTF
DNA: TGTGCCAGCAGCTTATTCATTGAGGGCTACACCTTC

length: 17
D: TRBD2
J: TRBJ2-5
V: TRBV11-3
size: few
CDR3: CASSLGGTSGAQETQYF
DNA: TGTGCCAGCAGCTTAGGAGGGACTAGCGGGGCCCAAGAGACCCAGTACTTC

length: 13
D: -
J: TRBJ1-2
V: TRBV19
size: -
CDR3: CASSMSRVLGYTF
DNA: TGTGCCAGTAGTATGTCCAGGGTACTTGGCTACACCTTC

length: 15
D: -
J: TRBJ2-3
V: TRBV5-1
size: -
CDR3: CASSLASSATDTQYF
DNA: TGCGCCAGCAGCTTGGCCTCAAGCGCGACAGATACGCAGTATTTT

length: 14
D: -
J: TRBJ2-7
V: TRBV29-1
size: medium-sized
CDR3: CSVAGTPSSYEQYF
DNA: TGCAGCGTTGCCGGGACACCTAGCTCCTACGAGCAGTACTTC

length: 14
D: -
J: TRBJ1-2
V: TRBV28
size: -
CDR3: CASTIPGRHGGYTF
DNA: TGTGCCAGCACCATCCCCGGCAGGCACGGAGGCTACACCTTC

length: 14
D: -
J: TRBJ1-1
V: TRBV7-8
size: -
CDR3: CASSLSREDTEAFF
DNA: TGTGCCAGCAGCTTGTCCAGGGAGGACACTGAAGCTTTCTTT

length: 15
D: -
J: TRBJ2-7
V: TRBV19
size: -
CDR3: CASNERFTGTHEQYF
DNA: TGTGCCAGTAACGAGCGATTCACAGGGACCCACGAGCAGTACTTC

length: 13
D: -
J: TRBJ2-5
V: TRBV7-3
size: -
CDR3: CASSLTLGETQYF
DNA: TGTGCCAGCAGCTTAACTCTAGGAGAGACCCAGTACTTC